Listed here is a single T cell receptor (beta chain). Its matching antigen is unknown. The data originate from a study of Ad26.COV2.S vaccination and SARS-CoV-2 variants. Findings and limits, study-wide: Substantial breadth in spike-specific CD8+ and CD4+ T cell responses was reportedly seen after vaccination.

CDR3 length: 14 residues. Trimming pared 0 bases from V and 8 bases from J, leaving 13 bases between. CDR1 is LNHDA and CDR2 is SQIVND in the germline V gene (reference sequence). Produced via immunoSEQ multiplex PCR; TCRdb's table is partial and in-frame only. Of over 130,000 clones in the sample, 70% to 90% are singletons; the top ten hold less than 6%. Material: peripheral blood, obtained after recovery from COVID-19. This TCR came from a human donor who had recovered from COVID-19. This chain connects TRBV19 to TRBJ1-2; D possibly corresponds to TRBD1 (5 bases). The CDR3 DNA sequence: TGTGCCAGTAGTATAGATCGCGCTTCAGGGGGCTACACCTTC. This codes for CASSIDRASGGYTF.